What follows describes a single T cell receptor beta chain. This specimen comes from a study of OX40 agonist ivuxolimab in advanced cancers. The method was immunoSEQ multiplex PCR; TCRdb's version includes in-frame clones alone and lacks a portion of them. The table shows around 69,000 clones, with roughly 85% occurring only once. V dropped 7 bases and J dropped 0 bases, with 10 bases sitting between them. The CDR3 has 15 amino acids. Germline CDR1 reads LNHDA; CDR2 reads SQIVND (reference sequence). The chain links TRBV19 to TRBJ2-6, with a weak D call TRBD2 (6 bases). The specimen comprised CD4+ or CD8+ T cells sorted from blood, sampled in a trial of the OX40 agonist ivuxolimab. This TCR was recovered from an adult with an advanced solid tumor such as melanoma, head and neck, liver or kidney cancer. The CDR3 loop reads CASIGGDSGANVLTF. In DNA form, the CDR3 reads TGTGCCAGTATCGGCGGGGACTCTGGGGCCAACGTCCTGACTTTC.